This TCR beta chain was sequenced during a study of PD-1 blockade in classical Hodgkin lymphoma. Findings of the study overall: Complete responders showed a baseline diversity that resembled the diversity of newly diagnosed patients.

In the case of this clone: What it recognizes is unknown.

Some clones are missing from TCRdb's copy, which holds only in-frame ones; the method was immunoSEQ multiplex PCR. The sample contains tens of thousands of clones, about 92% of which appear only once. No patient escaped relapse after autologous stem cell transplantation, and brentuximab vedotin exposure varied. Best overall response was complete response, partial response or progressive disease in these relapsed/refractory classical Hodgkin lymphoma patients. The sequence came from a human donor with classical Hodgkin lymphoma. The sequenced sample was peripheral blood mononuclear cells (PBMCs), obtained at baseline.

For the CDR3, the DNA is TGTGCCAGTACCAAACTATGGTCGAGGACAGGGGATAACTATGGCTACACCTTC. This sequence encodes CASTKLWSRTGDNYGYTF. V and J are TRBV19 and TRBJ1-2, with 9 bases aligning to TRBD1. The CDR3 is 18 amino acids. Germline V gene sequence: CDR1 LNHDA, CDR2 SQIVND (reference sequence). Trimming took 7 bases from V and 1 from J; bases not matched to a gene: 16.